The T cell receptor beta chain under discussion was sequenced for a study of cytomegalovirus exposure and HLA in healthy donors. This CDR3 contains 14 residues. Trimming took 8 bases from V and 3 from J, leaving 16 bases between them. Germline-derived CDR1 and CDR2 are MNHEY and SMNVEV (reference sequence). Broader study findings: The CMV antigen specificity of three CMV-associated chains was confirmed through in vitro analysis. Later analysis identified a missense DCLRE1C variant that was linked to TCR beta V- and J-gene trimming. Approximately 18,000 TCR beta sequences were associated with HLA alleles at 0.05 false discovery rate in a later analysis.

Note on this clone: Its antigen is as yet unknown.

Vbeta (60) and Jbeta (13) primers were used in the PCR. Here immunoSEQ multiplex PCR was the method, and the copy in TCRdb shows in-frame clones only, minus some. The sample holds around 280,000 clones, 70% to 90% seen once. Sequenced: PBMCs. The chain employs TRBV27 and TRBJ1-2, with D possibly TRBD1 on 5 matching bases. The TCR sequence derives from a woman younger than 30 in good health and CMV-seronegative. The CDR3 reads CASSPGNLHYGYTF. In DNA, the CDR3 is TGTGCCAGCTCCCCAGGGAACCTCCACTATGGCTACACCTTC.